This T cell receptor (beta chain) comes out of a study of T cells in Graves' hyperthyroidism and ophthalmopathy. RNA transcripts were the template for amplifying TCR beta CDR3 regions. The HTBI primer set served for first-round RT-PCR of the TCR CDR3. MiXCR, applied by TCRdb to the multiplex PCR reads, yields one record per CDR3 protein. The top ten clones hold more than 7% of a sample with 750,000 to 950,000 distinct CDR3 sequences, roughly 37% of them seen once. Study findings and constraints: Prediction of ophthalmopathy progression came a median roughly 6.6 months pre-onset.

This CDR3 contains 16 residues. V was shortened by 5 bases and J by 3 bases, with 16 bases between the two germline ends. Germline V gene lookup returns CDR1 LNHDA and CDR2 SQIVND (reference sequence). This clonotype showed up just a few times. Its antigen is not identified. The study enrolled patients aged 18 to 65 with newly diagnosed hyperthyroidism of under 2 months' duration. The chain couples TRBV19 to TRBJ1-4; maybe TRBD1 (6 bases). Specimen: blood. This receptor was taken from a man younger than 30 with Graves' hyperthyroidism. The CDR3 region is CASSSGQGSANEKLFF. The CDR3 DNA reads as TGTGCCAGTAGTTCGGGACAAGGGAGCGCTAATGAAAAACTGTTTTTT.